Detailed here is one T cell receptor (beta chain). This CDR3 contains 15 residues. Trimming removed 0 bases at V and 2 bases at J, with 8 bases between. In the study's own analysis: Estimation of nucleated cell counts relied on the amplification of reference gene primers. The protocol was immunoSEQ multiplex PCR, while the TCRdb copy is restricted to in-frame clones and leaves out a portion. V, J and clone size reflect that table, while D and trimming were determined from the DNA. The repertoire has approximately 75,000 clones, about 83% of them found once; the top ten carry approximately 7%. This record comes from a study of blood T cell repertoires in COVID-19. Across the study: T cells, B-cell-depleted T cells, or PBMCs provided the cDNA or gDNA that served as material.

During active infection, Seattle patients enrolled and were then monitored through disease. V and J are TRBV23-1 and TRBJ1-5, with a possible D match to TRBD1 (5 bases). TRBV23-1 is an open reading frame whose function is uncertain. This TCR came from a man younger than 40 with COVID-19, enrolled during active disease. Source material: peripheral blood. The CDR3: CASSQSGGGNQPQHF. The CDR3 coding sequence is TGCGCCAGCAGTCAATCGGGAGGGGGCAATCAGCCCCAGCATTTT.